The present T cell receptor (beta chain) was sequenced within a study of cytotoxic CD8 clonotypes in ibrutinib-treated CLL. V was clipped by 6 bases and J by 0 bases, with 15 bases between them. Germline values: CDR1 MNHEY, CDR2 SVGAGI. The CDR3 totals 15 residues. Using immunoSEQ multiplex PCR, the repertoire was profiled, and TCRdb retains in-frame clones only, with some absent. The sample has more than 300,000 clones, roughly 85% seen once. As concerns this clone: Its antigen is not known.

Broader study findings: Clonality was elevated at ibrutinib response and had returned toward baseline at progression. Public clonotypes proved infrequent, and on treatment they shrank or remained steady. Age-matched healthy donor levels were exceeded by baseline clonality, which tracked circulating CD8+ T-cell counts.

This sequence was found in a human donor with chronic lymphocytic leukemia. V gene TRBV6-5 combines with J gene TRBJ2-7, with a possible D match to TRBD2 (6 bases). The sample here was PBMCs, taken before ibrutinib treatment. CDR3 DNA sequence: TGTGCCAGCAGCGCGGGAAGTTCACTCTCCTACGAGCAGTACTTC. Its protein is CASSAGSSLSYEQYF.